Sample share makes the clone carrying this TCR beta chain large. The antigen remains undetermined. This sample is drawn from a study of circulating CD8 cells and anti-PD-1 response in melanoma. Looking at the study overall: Response groups: complete/partial responders versus stable/progressive non-responders.

TCR libraries were prepared from approximately 15 ng of total RNA with the QIAseq Immune Repertoire TCR panel. One entry per CDR3 protein, called by TCRdb with MiXCR from the reads. The repertoire consists of around 600 distinct CDR3 sequences, with over 5% occurring once and the leading ten covering roughly 14%. Four subsets defined by PD-1 and/or TIGIT were sorted from live CD3+CD8+TCRalphabeta+ cells. CDR3 length: 13 residues. CDR1 and CDR2 from the germline V gene are SQVTM and ANQGSEA. V dropped 5 bases and J dropped 8 bases, with 16 bases sitting between them. Study findings and constraints: Expanded sorted subsets were checked for tumor reactivity using peptides. The cohort mixed treatment-naive and previously treated patients. TIGIT repertoires were least diverse, DNEG repertoires most diverse.

This sample comprised CD8+ T cells from PBMCs, obtained at baseline or after one month of anti-PD-1 therapy (not recorded which). This receptor was obtained from a human donor with melanoma. The V call is TRBV29-1, the J call TRBJ2-1; D is possibly TRBD2 (6 bases). The CDR3 protein is CSVLRLVRDEQFF. CDR3 bases: TGCAGCGTTCTTAGACTAGTTAGGGATGAGCAGTTCTTC.